These T cell receptor beta chains were read from a single sample in a study of blood T cell repertoires in COVID-19. The protocol was immunoSEQ multiplex PCR, while the TCRdb copy is restricted to in-frame clones and leaves out a portion. Here the sample spans about 280,000 clones, approximately 83% being singletons. What was sequenced was peripheral blood. The receptors were gathered from a human donor in a cohort sampled during active COVID-19. Each CDR3 is given with its conserved first and last residue. A D gene is named only where the DNA matches it firmly. Not all rows give a size; the values are once, few, many and, for expanded clones, a class.

len	v_gene	d_gene	j_gene	abundance	CDR3nt	CDR3aa
17	TRBV19	TRBD2	TRBJ2-3	-	TGTGCCAGTACCCCGACTAGCGGGAGGCGGAGCACAGATACGCAGTATTTT	CASTPTSGRRSTDTQYF
15	TRBV5-8	-	TRBJ2-3	-	TGTGCCAGCAGCCTTAGCGGAGTACCATCAGATACGCAGTATTTT	CASSLSGVPSDTQYF
12	TRBV2	-	TRBJ1-2	-	TGTGCCAGCACTGGCGGATGGTATGGCTACACCTTC	CASTGGWYGYTF
16	TRBV7-9	TRBD2	TRBJ2-3	-	TGTGCCAGCAGCTTGGCTAGCGGGGTTAGCACAGATACGCAGTATTTT	CASSLASGVSTDTQYF
12	TRBV24-1	-	TRBJ1-3	few	TGTGCCACCAGTGATTGGGGCGGCACCATATATTTT	CATSDWGGTIYF
13	TRBV6-1	-	TRBJ1-1	-	TGTGCCAGCAGTGAATTGGGCTCAGCTGAAGCTTTCTTT	CASSELGSAEAFF
16	TRBV6-6	-	TRBJ1-2	-	TGTGCCAGCAGTTACGGGGGGTCCCCAGCTAACTATGGCTACACCTTC	CASSYGGSPANYGYTF
15	TRBV4-1	-	TRBJ2-2	-	TGCGCCAGCAGCCAAGACACCCTGCGGACCGGGGAGCTGTTTTTT	CASSQDTLRTGELFF
13	TRBV30	-	TRBJ1-1	few	TGTGCCTGGAATCGTTTGTCGAACACTGAAGCTTTCTTT	CAWNRLSNTEAFF
15	TRBV19	-	TRBJ1-1	-	TGTGCCAGTAGTGCTCCTGACAGATTGAACACTGAAGCTTTCTTT	CASSAPDRLNTEAFF
13	TRBV6-5	TRBD2	TRBJ2-1	-	TGTGCCAGCAGTTACGGGGGGGACAATGAGCAGTTCTTC	CASSYGGDNEQFF
12	TRBV11-2	-	TRBJ2-7	-	TGTGCCAGCAGCTTCGGGAGCTACGAGCAGTACTTC	CASSFGSYEQYF
14	TRBV27	-	TRBJ2-5	once	TGTGCCAGCAGGGCCGGGAGCTCCCACGAGACCCAGTACTTC	CASRAGSSHETQYF
14	TRBV5-1	TRBD2	TRBJ2-5	once	TGCGCCAGCGGACTAGCGGGAGAACAAGAGACCCAGTACTTC	CASGLAGEQETQYF
14	TRBV10-3	-	TRBJ1-1	-	TGTGCCATCAGTGAGTCGACAACAAACACTGAAGCTTTCTTT	CAISESTTNTEAFF
15	TRBV6-5	-	TRBJ2-7	-	TGTGCCAGCAGTTACTCTGCAGGGGCACCCGACGAGCAGTACTTC	CASSYSAGAPDEQYF
15	TRBV5-1	TRBD2	TRBJ2-1	-	TGCGCCAGCAGCCTGACTAGCGGGGCCTACAATGAGCAGTTCTTC	CASSLTSGAYNEQFF
13	TRBV7-9	TRBD1	TRBJ2-2	-	TGTGCCAGCAGCGAACAGGGGACCGGGGAGCTGTTTTTT	CASSEQGTGELFF
15	TRBV11-2	TRBD1	TRBJ1-2	-	TGTGCCAGCAGCGCCAACTCGGGACAGGGGGTCGGCTACACCTTC	CASSANSGQGVGYTF
14	TRBV10-3	-	TRBJ1-2	once	TGTGCCATCAGTGAGTCCGCAGGGATTAATGGCTACACCTTC	CAISESAGINGYTF
14	TRBV11-2	-	TRBJ1-6	-	TGTGCCAGCAGCCTAAGAGGGGGTTCGTCACCCCTCCACTTT	CASSLRGGSSPLHF
16	TRBV6-1	-	TRBJ2-7	-	TGTGCCAGCAGTGAAGAGGCTAGCATGAGCTCCTACGAGCAGTACTTC	CASSEEASMSSYEQYF
13	TRBV9	-	TRBJ1-6	-	TGTGCCAGCAGCCGAGGGTCGGGTTCACCCCTCCACTTT	CASSRGSGSPLHF
16	TRBV28	TRBD1	TRBJ2-7	-	TGTGCCAGCAGTTTATCTCCCGGGACAGGGCAGTACGAGCAGTACTTC	CASSLSPGTGQYEQYF
13	TRBV7-8	TRBD2	TRBJ2-7	-	TGTGCCAGCAGTCGGACTAGCGGCTACGAGCAGTACTTC	CASSRTSGYEQYF
18	TRBV5-5	-	TRBJ1-5	-	TGTGCCAGCAGCTTGTCTGGACTTGCTACCCTCACGAATCAGCCCCAGCATTTT	CASSLSGLATLTNQPQHF